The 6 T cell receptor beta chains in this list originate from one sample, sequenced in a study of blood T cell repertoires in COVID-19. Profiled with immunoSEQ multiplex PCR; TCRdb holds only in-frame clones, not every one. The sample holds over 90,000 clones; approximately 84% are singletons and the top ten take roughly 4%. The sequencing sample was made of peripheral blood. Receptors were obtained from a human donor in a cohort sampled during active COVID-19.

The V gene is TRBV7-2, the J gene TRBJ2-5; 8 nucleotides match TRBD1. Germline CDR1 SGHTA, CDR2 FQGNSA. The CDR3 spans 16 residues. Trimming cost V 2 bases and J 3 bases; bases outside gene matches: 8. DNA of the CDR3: TGTGCCAGCAGCTTAAACAGGGGGGCCCCCGAAGAGACCCAGTACTTC. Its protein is CASSLNRGAPEETQYF.

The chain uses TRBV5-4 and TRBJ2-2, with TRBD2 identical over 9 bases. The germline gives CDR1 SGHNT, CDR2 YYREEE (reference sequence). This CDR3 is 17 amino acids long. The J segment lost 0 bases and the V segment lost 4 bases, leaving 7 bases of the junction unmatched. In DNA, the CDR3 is TGTGCCAGCAGCCCTGCACTAGCGGGCGCGAACACCGGGGAGCTGTTTTTT. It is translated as CASSPALAGANTGELFF.

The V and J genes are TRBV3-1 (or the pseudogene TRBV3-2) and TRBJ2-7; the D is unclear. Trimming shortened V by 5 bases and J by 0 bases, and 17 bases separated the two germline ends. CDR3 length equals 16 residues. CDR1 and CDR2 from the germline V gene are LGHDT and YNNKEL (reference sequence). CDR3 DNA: TGTGCCAGCAGCACCCAGCGCGAGAGTCACTCCTACGAGCAGTACTTC. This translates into CASSTQRESHSYEQYF.

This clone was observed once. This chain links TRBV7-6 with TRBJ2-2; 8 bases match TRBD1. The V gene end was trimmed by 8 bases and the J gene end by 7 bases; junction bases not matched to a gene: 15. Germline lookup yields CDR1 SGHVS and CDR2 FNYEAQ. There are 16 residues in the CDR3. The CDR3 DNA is TGTGCCAGCGTCTCCATCAAGGACAGGGCGGGCGGGGAGCTGTTTTTT. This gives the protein CASVSIKDRAGGELFF. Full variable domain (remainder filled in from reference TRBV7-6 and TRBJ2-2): GAGVSQSPRYKVTKRGQDVALRCDPISGHVSLYWYRQALGQGPEFLTYFNYEAQQDKSGLPNDRFSAERPEGSISTLTIQRTEQRDSAMYRCASVSIKDRAGGELFFGEGSRLTVL.

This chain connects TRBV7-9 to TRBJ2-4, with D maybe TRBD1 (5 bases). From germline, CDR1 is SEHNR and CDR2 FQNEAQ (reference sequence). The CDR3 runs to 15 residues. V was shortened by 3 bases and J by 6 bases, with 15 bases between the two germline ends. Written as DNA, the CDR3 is TGTGCCAGCAGCTTCTGGCAGGGAAAATTAAACATTCAGTACTTC. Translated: CASSFWQGKLNIQYF.

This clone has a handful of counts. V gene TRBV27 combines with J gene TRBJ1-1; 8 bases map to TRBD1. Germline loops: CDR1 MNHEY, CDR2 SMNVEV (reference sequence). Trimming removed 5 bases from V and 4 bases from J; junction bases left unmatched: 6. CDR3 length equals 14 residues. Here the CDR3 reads CASSRDRFGTEAFF. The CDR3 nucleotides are TGTGCCAGCAGTCGGGACAGGTTCGGCACTGAAGCTTTCTTT.